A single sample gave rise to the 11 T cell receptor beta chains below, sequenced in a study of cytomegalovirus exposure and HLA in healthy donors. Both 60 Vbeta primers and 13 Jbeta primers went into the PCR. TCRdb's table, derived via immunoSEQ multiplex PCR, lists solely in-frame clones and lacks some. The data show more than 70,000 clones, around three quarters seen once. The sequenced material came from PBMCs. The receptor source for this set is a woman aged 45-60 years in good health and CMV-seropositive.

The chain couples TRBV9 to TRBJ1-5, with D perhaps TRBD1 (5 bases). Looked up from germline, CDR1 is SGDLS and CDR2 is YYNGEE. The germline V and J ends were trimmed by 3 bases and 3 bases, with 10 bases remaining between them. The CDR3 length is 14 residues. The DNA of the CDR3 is TGTGCCAGCAGCGGGGGCGGGGACAATCAGCCCCAGCATTTT. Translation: CASSGGGDNQPQHF.

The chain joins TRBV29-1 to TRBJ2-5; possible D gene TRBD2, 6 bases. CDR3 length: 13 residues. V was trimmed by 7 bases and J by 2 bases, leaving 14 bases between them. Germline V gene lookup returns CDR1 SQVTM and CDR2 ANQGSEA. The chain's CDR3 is CSGEAQGQETQYF. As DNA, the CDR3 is TGCAGCGGGGAGGCTCAAGGTCAAGAGACCCAGTACTTC.

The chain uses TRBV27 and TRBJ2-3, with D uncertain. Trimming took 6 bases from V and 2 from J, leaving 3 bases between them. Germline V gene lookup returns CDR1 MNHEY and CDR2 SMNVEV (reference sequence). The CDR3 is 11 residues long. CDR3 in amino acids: CASRYTDTQYF. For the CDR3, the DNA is TGTGCCAGCAGATACACAGATACGCAGTATTTT.

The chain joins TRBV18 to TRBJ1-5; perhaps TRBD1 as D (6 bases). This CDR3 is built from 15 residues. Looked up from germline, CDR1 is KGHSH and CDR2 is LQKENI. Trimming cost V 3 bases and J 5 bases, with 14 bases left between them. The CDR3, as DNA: TGTGCCAGCTCACCTACGACAGGATTGGATCAGCCCCAGCATTTT. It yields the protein CASSPTTGLDQPQHF.

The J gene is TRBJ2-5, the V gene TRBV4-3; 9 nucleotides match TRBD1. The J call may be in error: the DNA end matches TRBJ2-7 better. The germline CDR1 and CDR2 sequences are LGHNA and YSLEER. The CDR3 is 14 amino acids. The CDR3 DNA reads TGCGCCAGCAGCCTTGGACAGGGGACCTACGAGCAGTACTTC. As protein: CASSLGQGTYEQYF.

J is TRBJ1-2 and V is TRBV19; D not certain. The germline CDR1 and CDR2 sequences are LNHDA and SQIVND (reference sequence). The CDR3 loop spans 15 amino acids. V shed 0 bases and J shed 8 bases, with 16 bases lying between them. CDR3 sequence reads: CASSIDLSSVAGYTF. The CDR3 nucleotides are TGTGCCAGTAGTATAGATCTATCGTCGGTAGCGGGCTACACCTTC.

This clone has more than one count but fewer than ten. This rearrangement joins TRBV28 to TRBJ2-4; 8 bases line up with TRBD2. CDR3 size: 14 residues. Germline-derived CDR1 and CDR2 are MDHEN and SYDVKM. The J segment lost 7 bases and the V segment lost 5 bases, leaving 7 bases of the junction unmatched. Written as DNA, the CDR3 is TGTGCCAGCAGTCGACGGGGGGGCGGCAACATTCAGTACTTC. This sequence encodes CASSRRGGGNIQYF.

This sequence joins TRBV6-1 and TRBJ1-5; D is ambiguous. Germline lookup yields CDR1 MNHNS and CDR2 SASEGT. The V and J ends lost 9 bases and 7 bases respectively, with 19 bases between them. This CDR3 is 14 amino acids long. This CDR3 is CASHVRGVGQPQHF. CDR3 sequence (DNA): TGTGCCAGTCATGTCCGGGGTGTTGGCCAGCCCCAGCATTTT.

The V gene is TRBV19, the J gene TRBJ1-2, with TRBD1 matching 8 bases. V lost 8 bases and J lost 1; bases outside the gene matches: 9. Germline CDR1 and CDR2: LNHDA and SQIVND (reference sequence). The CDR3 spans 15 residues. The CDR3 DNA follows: TGTGCCAGTGGACCTGGACAGGGACTTAACTATGGCTACACCTTC. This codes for CASGPGQGLNYGYTF.

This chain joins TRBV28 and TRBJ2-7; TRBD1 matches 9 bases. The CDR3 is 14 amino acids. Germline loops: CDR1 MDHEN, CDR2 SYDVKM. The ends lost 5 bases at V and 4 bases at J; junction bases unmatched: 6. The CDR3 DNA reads TGTGCCAGCAGTCACCGGGACAGGGTATACGAGCAGTACTTC. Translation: CASSHRDRVYEQYF.

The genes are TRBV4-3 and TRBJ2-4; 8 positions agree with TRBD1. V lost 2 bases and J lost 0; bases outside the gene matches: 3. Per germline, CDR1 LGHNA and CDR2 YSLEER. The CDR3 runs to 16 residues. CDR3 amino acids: CASSQTTGGAKNIQYF. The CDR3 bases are TGCGCCAGCAGCCAAACTACAGGGGGAGCCAAAAACATTCAGTACTTC.